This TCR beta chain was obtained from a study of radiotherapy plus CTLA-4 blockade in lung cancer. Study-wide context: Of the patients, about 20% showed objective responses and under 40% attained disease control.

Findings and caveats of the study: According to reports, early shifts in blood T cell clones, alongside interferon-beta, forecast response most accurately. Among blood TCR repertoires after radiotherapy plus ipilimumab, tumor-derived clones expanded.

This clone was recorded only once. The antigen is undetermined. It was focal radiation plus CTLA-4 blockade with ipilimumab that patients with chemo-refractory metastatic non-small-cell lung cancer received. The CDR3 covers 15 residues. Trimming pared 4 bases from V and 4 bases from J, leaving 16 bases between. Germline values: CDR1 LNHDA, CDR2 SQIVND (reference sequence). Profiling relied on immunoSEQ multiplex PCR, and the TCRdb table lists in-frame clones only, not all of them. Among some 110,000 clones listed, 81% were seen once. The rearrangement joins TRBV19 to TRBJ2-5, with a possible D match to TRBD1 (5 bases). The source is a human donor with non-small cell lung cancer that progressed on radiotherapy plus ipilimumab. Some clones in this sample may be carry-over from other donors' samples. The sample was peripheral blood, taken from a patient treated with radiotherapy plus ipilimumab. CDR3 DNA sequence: TGTGCCAGTAGTACAAGGGGCCAACCGGGAGAGACCCAGTACTTC. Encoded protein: CASSTRGQPGETQYF.